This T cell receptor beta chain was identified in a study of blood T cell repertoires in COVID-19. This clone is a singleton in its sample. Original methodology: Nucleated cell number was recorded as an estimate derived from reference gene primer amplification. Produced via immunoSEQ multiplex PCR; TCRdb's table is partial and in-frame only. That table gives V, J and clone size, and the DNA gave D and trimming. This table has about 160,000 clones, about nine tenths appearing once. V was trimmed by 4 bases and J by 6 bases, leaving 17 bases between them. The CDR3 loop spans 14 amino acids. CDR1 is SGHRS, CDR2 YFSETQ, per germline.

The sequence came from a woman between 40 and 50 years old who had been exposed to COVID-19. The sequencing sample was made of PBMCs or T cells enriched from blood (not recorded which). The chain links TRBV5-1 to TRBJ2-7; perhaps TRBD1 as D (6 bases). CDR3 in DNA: TGCGCCAGCAGCCCCCAGGGGCTAACGGCCGAGCAGTACTTC. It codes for CASSPQGLTAEQYF.